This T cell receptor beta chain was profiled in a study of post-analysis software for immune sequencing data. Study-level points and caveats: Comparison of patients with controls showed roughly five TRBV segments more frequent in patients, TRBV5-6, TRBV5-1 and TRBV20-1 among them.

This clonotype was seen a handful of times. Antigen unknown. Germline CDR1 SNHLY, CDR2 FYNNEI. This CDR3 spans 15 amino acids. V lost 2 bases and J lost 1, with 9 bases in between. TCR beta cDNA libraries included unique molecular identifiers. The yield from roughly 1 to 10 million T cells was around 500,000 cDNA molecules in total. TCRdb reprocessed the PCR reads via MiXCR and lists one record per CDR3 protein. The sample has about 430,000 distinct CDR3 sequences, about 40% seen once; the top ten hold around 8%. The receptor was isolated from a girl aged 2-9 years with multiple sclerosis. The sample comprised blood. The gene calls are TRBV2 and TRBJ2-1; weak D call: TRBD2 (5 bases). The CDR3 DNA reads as TGTGCCAGCAGTGAATCCCGGAGGTCCTACAATGAGCAGTTCTTC. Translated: CASSESRRSYNEQFF.